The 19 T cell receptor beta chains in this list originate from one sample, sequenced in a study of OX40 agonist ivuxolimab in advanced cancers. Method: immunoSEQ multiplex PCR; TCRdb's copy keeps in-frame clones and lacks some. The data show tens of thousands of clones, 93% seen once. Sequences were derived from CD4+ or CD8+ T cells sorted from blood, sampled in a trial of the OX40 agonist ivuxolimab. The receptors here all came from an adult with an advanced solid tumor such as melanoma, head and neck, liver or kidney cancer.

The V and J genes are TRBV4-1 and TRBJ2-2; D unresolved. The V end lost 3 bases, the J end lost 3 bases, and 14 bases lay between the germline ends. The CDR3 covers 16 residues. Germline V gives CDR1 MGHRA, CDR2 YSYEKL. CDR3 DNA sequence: TGCGCCAGCAGCCATCCATTATCAGTATACACCGGGGAGCTGTTTTTT. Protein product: CASSHPLSVYTGELFF.

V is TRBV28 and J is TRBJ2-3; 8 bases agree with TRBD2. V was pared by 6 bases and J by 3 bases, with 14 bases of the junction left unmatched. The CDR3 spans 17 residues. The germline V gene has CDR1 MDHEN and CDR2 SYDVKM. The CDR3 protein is CASSHRWERGRTDTQYF. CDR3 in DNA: TGTGCCAGCAGCCACCGGTGGGAGCGGGGGAGAACAGATACGCAGTATTTT.

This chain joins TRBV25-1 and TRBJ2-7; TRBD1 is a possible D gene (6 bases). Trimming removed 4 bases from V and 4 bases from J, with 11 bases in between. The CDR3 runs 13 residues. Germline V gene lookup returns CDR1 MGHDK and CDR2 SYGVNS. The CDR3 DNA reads TGTGCCAGCAGTGTTGGCAGGGGTTACGAGCAGTACTTC. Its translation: CASSVGRGYEQYF.

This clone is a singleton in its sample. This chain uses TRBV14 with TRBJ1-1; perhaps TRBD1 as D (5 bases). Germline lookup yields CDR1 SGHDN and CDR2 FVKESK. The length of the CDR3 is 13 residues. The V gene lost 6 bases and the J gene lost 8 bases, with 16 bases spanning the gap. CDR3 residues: CASSQYRTQEAFF. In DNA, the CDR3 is TGTGCCAGCAGTCAATACAGGACACAAGAAGCTTTCTTT.

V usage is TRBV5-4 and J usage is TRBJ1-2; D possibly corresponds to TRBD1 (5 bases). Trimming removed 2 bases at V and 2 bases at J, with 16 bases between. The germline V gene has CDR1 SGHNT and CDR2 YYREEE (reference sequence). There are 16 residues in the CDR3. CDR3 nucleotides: TGTGCCAGCAGCTTTAAGACAGTTCTTAAAAACTATGGCTACACCTTC. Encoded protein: CASSFKTVLKNYGYTF.

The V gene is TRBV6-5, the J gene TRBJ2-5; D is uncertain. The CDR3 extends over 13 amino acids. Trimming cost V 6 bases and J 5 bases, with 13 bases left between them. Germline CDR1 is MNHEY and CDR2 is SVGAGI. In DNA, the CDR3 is TGTGCCAGCAGGTATCAGGACGGGGAGACCCAGTACTTC. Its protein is CASRYQDGETQYF.

CDR3 sequence: CASSPVASGRRETQYF. CDR3 bases: TGTGCCAGCTCACCCGTGGCTAGCGGGAGACGCGAGACCCAGTACTTC. This sequence joins TRBV18 and TRBJ2-5; the match to TRBD2 covers 10 bases. The CDR3 length is 16 residues. In germline, CDR1 is KGHSH, CDR2 LQKENI. J lost 5 bases, V lost 3 bases, and 9 bases had no gene match.

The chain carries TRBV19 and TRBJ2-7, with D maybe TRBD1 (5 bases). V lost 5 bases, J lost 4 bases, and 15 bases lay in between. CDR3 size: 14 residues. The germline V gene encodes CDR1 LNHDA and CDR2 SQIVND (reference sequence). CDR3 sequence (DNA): TGTGCCAGTAGTCCCCAGGGAAACCCTTACGAGCAGTACTTC. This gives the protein CASSPQGNPYEQYF. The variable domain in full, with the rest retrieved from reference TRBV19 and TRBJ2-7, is DGGITQSPKYLFRKEGQNVTLSCEQNLNHDAMYWYRQDPGQGLRLIYYSQIVNDFQKGDIAEGYSVSREKKESFPLTVTSAQKNPTAFYLCASSPQGNPYEQYFGPGTRLTVT.

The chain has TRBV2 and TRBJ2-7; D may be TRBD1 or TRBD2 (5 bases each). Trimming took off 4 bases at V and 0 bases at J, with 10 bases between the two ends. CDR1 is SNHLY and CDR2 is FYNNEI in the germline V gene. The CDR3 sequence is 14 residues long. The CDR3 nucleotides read TGTGCCAGCAGTGCCACGGGGACCTCCTACGAGCAGTACTTC. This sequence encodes CASSATGTSYEQYF.

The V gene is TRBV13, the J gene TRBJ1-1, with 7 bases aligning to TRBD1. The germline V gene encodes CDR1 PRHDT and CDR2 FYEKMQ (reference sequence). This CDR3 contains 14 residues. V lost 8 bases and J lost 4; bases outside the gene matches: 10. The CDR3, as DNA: TGTGCCAGCCTCCCGGAGGGGGCCGGCACTGAAGCTTTCTTT. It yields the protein CASLPEGAGTEAFF.

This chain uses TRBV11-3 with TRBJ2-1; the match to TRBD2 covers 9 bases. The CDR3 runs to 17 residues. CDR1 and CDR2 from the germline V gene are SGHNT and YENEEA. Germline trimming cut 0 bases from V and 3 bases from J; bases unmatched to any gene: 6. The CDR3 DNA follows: TGTGCCAGCAGCTTAGATCGTAATAGCGGGAGCTACAATGAGCAGTTCTTC. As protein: CASSLDRNSGSYNEQFF.

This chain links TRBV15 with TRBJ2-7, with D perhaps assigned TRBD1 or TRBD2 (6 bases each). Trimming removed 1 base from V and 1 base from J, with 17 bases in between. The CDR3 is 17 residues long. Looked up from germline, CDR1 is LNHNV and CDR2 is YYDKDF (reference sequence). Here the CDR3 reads CATSRGGTSKRSYEQYF. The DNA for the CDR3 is TGTGCCACCAGCAGAGGCGGGACATCAAAACGGTCCTACGAGCAGTACTTC.

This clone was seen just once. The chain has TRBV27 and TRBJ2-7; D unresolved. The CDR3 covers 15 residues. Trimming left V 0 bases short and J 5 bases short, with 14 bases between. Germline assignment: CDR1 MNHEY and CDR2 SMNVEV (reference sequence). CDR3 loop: CASSLSLDPQDEQYF. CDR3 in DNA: TGTGCCAGCAGTTTATCTTTAGACCCCCAGGACGAGCAGTACTTC.

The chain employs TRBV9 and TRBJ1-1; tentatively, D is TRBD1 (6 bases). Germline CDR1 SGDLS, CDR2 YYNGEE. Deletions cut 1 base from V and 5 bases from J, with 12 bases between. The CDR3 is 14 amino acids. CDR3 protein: CASSVHSGVTEAFF. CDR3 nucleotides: TGTGCCAGCAGCGTACACTCAGGGGTAACTGAAGCTTTCTTT. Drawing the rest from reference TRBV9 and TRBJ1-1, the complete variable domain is DSGVTQTPKHLITATGQRVTLRCSPRSGDLSVYWYQQSLDQGLQFLIQYYNGEERAKGNILERFSAQQFPDLHSELNLSSLELGDSALYFCASSVHSGVTEAFFGQGTRLTVV.

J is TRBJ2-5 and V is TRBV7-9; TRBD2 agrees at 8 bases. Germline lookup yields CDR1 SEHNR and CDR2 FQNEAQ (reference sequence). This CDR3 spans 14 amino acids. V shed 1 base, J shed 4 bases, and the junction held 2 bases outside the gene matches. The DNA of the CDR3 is TGTGCCAGCAGCTTAGTCGCGGGAGGAGAGACCCAGTACTTC. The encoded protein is CASSLVAGGETQYF.

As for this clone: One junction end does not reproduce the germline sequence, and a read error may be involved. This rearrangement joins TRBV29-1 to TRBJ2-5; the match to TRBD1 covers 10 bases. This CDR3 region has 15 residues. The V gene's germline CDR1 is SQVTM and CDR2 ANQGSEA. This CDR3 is CSVVGQGTHQATQYF. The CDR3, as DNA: TGCAGCGTTGTGGGACAGGGGACGCATCAAGCGACCCAGTACTTC.

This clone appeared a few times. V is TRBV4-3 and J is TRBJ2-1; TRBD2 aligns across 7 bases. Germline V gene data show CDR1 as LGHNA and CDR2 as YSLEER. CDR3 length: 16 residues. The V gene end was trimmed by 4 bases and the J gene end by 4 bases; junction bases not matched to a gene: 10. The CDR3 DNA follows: TGCGCCAGCAGCCCACTGTGGGGCGGGAGTTACAATGAGCAGTTCTTC. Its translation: CASSPLWGGSYNEQFF.

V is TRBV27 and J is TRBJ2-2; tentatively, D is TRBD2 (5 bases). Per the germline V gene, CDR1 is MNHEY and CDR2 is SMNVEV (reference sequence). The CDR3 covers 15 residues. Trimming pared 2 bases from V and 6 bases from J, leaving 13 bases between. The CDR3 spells CASSLPTNGAGELFF. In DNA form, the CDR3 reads TGTGCCAGCAGTTTACCCACCAACGGGGCCGGGGAGCTGTTTTTT.

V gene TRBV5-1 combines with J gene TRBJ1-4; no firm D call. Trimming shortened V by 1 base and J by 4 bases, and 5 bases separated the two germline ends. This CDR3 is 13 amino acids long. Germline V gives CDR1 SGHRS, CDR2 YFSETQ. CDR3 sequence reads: CASSLLGNEKLFF. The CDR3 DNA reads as TGCGCCAGCAGCTTGCTCGGTAATGAAAAACTGTTTTTT.